This T cell receptor (beta chain) was identified in a study of identical twins. Germline CDR1 MGHRA, CDR2 YSYEKL. CDR3 size: 13 residues. The germline V and J ends were trimmed by 0 bases and 10 bases, with 7 bases remaining between them. In its sample, this clonotype was seen a few times. What it binds is unknown. TCRdb re-called the 5' RACE reads through MiXCR, storing one row per CDR3 protein. The data contain more than 400,000 distinct CDR3 sequences, roughly 15% of them seen just once; the ten biggest clones take up 0.44%. Findings and caveats of the study: Among out-of-frame alpha sequences shared by twins, low generation probability occurred in excess.

These same data were also listed under a study on yellow fever vaccine responses in identical twins.

This chain joins TRBV4-1 and TRBJ1-6, with D unclear. The specimen was CD4+ T cells sorted from blood. The sequence came from a woman between 18 and 29 years old in good health. The CDR3 DNA reads TGCGCCAGCAGCCAAGACTGGGCCTCACCCCTCCACTTT. It is translated as CASSQDWASPLHF.